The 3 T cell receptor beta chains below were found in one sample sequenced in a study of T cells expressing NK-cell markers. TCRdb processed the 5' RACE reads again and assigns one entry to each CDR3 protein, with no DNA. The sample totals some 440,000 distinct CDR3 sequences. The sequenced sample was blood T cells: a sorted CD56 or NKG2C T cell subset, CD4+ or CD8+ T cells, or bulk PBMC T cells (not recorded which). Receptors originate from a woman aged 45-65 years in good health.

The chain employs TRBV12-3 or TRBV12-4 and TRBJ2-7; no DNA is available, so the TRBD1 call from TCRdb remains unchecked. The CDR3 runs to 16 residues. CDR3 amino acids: CASSFRAGGHYGEQYF.

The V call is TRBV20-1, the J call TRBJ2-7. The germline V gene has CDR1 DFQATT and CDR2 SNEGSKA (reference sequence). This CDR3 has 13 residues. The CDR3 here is CSAFRDVTYEQYF.

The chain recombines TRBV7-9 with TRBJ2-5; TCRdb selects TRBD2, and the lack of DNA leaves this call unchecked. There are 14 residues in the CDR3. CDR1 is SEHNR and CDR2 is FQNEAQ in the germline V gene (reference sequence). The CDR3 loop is CAIPWLAGVETQYF.